This T cell receptor beta chain was recovered during a study of T cells in Graves' hyperthyroidism and ophthalmopathy. Study-wide findings and caveats: Blood also contained most expanded thyroid clonotypes above 0.001. A 13 V-J signature model discriminated ophthalmopathy versus stable hyperthyroidism. Model predictions of ophthalmopathy came a median approximately 6.2 months before onset.

V was clipped by 2 bases and J by 3 bases, with 13 bases between them. This CDR3 has 15 amino acids. Germline V gives CDR1 MDHEN, CDR2 SYDVKM. The CDR3 regions of TCR beta were amplified from RNA transcripts. HTBI primers drove first-round RT-PCR of the TCR CDR3. TCRdb independently ran MiXCR on the multiplex PCR reads; one entry per CDR3 protein. Of about 710,000 distinct CDR3 sequences detected, around 17% appear once; the ten largest clones hold over 7.5%. Among the patients, aged 18 to 65, hyperthyroidism was newly diagnosed and had lasted under 2 months. This clonotype was recorded at least ten times. Its antigen is as yet unknown.

This TCR was recovered from a man aged 18 to 29 with Graves' hyperthyroidism. The specimen sequenced was blood. The gene calls are TRBV28 and TRBJ2-5; possible D gene TRBD2, 5 bases. CDR3 in DNA: TGTGCCAGCAGTTTAGCGGACTCGTGGGAAGAGACCCAGTACTTC. It translates to CASSLADSWEETQYF.